The T cell receptor (beta chain) described here comes from a study of graft-versus-host responses after intestinal transplantation listed by TCRdb under 2021. Regarding the complete study: The transplants that recipients received were multivisceral, liver-intestinal, or isolated intestinal. A peak of at least 4% donor T cells among recipient peripheral blood mononuclear cells was the definition used for donor T cell macrochimerism. Anti-thymocyte globulin induction was given to all recipients, followed by maintenance tacrolimus and steroids for around three years. Rather than being sequenced by the commercial service, samples from a few later patients were sequenced in-house on an Illumina MiSeq and processed with MiXCR. The cohort enrolled about two dozen intestinal transplant recipients, one of whom was a retransplant, and a few patients without pretransplant specimens were excluded. Graft-versus-host and host-versus-graft alloreactive T cell clones were tracked in the graft, circulation and bone marrow after intestinal transplantation using bulk TCR-beta CDR3 sequencing. To identify alloreactive clones, pre-transplant mixed lymphocyte reaction products were sequenced and compared with unstimulated pre-transplant donor and recipient T cells. General conclusions and limits of the study: GvH clones were found in recipient bone marrow, and some of the GvH clones appeared earlier in ileal mucosa or blood, which is consistent with an intestinal mucosal origin. The relatively low number and heterogeneity of intestinal transplant patients limited the conclusions. High GvH to HvG T cell clonal ratios were observed in the allografts of patients with donor T cell macrochimerism. Early after transplant, peak levels of circulating GvH clones were found to be associated with declines in HvG clones.

Intraepithelial and lamina propria lymphocytes were isolated from graft specimens using dithiothreitol, EDTA incubations and collagenase D digestion. Bulk TCR-beta sequencing was performed on serial intestinal graft biopsy specimens collected as late as 600 days after transplant. For this clone: Its binding antigen is unknown. Base qualities are missing; no much larger clone stands one base away. This CDR3 is also generated by other DNA sequences in the sample.

Library method: the immunoSEQ multiplex PCR assay. For most patients, high-throughput TCR-beta CDR3 sequencing of genomic DNA was performed by Adaptive Biotechnologies. The study's processing was this. Adaptive's ImmunoSEQ software was the source of the TCR sequencing data for around 20 patients, while a few other patients were processed with MiXCR and VDJtools. CDR3 nucleotide sequences shared by donor and recipient were removed because the origin of these sequences could not be assigned. Alloreactive clones required at least 2-fold expansion over unstimulated cells and minimum CFSE-low frequency of 0.002% (template counts) or 0.001% (read counts). Mappable clones were those detected in sequenced pre-transplant spleen, lymph node, or MLR CFSE-low populations of the donor or recipient. The cumulative frequency of alloreactive clones was calculated as a percentage of all sequences, weighted by copy number. Entries here come from immuneACCESS through TCRdb and include only in-frame sequences with V and J called. Some clones fail to appear in such tables; in the studies checked, an unresolved V gene covers under half of the shortfall, and the cause of the remainder is unknown. V, J and clone size derive from that table, while D and trimming were established from the DNA sequence. The sample table contains 9,700 or so clones; only one count was recorded for around 73% of them. In total, the top ten clones hold 24% of the sample.

The junction carries 3 bases between V and J, which are trimmed by 6 bases and 1 base respectively. Per the germline V gene (reference sequence), DFQATT is the CDR1 and SNEGSKA is the CDR2. The CDR3 covers 11 residues, taking in both the cysteine and the phenylalanine. Only the CDR3 DNA is retained, 33 bases long and in frame from the first base. The sequence came from a human patient who received an intestinal transplant, so some T cells may come from the graft donor. Sequenced here: ileum tissue, sampled approximately 530 days after intestinal transplant. The rearranged segments are TRBV20-1 and TRBJ2-2; the D gene is unclear. The bases are TGCAGTGCGCGGAACACCGGGGAGCTGTTTTTT. This yields the protein CSARNTGELFF.